Listed below are T cell receptor beta chains from one sample, sequenced in a study of blood T cell repertoires in COVID-19. Assay: immunoSEQ multiplex PCR; the TCRdb copy retains only in-frame clones and omits some. The sample shows 540,000 or so clones, about 89% of them seen only once. The sample was peripheral blood. The receptors were gathered from a woman between 45 and 60 years old with COVID-19, enrolled during active disease. CDR3s include the opening cysteine and the closing phenylalanine or tryptophan. A D gene is named only where the DNA matches it firmly. Clone size appears in some rows only: once, few, many, or a class for an expanded clone.

TRBJ2-1 | TRBD2 | TRBV6-4 | - | TGTGCCAGCAGTGTGCGGGGGGGCAATGAGCAGTTCTTC | CASSVRGGNEQFF
TRBJ2-7 | TRBD2 | TRBV6-5 | - | TGTGCCAGCAGTTACTCGTCGGCGGGAGGGGAGCAGTACTTC | CASSYSSAGGEQYF
TRBJ1-1 | - | TRBV7-9 | - | TGTGCCAGCGCCCCCGCGTATCCGAACACTGAAGCTTTCTTT | CASAPAYPNTEAFF
TRBJ2-5 | - | TRBV27 | - | TGTGCCAGCAGCGCCATAGGGGATTCTGAGACCCAGTACTTC | CASSAIGDSETQYF
TRBJ1-1 | TRBD1 | TRBV9 | - | TGTGCCAGCAGCGTAGAGAGCAGGACAGGGAGTGCCCTAGACGCTTTCTTT | CASSVESRTGSALDAFF
TRBJ1-1 | - | TRBV7-2 | - | TGTGCCAGCAGCCCTCCGCTCGGCAGGGCCAACACTGAAGCTTTCTTT | CASSPPLGRANTEAFF
TRBJ1-2 | - | TRBV3-1/TRBV3-2 | once | TGTGCCAGCAGCCAATTTCTCCCCGGAGTCAGTGGCTACACCTTC | CASSQFLPGVSGYTF
TRBJ2-7 | - | TRBV6-5 | - | TGTGCCAGCCGCCTAAGGAGCGACGAGCAGTACTTC | CASRLRSDEQYF
TRBJ1-2 | TRBD1 | TRBV9 | - | TGTGCCAGCAGCGTAGAGGGGACAGGGGGGAATGGCTACACCTTC | CASSVEGTGGNGYTF
TRBJ2-2 | - | TRBV11-2 | - | TGTGCCAGCAGCTCAGGGATCGGGGAGCTGTTTTTT | CASSSGIGELFF
TRBJ1-2 | - | TRBV12-3/TRBV12-4 | - | TGTGCCAGCAGTCCTTCATCGGAGGGAAACACCTTC | CASSPSSEGNTF
TRBJ1-5 | - | TRBV5-6 | once | TGTGCCAGCAGCTTGGCGGCGGGGCGGGGCAATCAGCCCCAGCATTTT | CASSLAAGRGNQPQHF
TRBJ1-2 | - | TRBV20-1 | few | TGCAGTGCTAGTCTCACAGAACTCACCTATGGCTACACCTTC | CSASLTELTYGYTF
TRBJ2-5 | - | TRBV30 | - | TGTGCCTGGAACCTACAGGGGGGGGAGACCCAGTACTTC | CAWNLQGGETQYF
TRBJ1-2 | - | TRBV7-9 | - | TGTGCCAGCAGCTTTTTAAGACAGCTACATGGCTACACCTTC | CASSFLRQLHGYTF